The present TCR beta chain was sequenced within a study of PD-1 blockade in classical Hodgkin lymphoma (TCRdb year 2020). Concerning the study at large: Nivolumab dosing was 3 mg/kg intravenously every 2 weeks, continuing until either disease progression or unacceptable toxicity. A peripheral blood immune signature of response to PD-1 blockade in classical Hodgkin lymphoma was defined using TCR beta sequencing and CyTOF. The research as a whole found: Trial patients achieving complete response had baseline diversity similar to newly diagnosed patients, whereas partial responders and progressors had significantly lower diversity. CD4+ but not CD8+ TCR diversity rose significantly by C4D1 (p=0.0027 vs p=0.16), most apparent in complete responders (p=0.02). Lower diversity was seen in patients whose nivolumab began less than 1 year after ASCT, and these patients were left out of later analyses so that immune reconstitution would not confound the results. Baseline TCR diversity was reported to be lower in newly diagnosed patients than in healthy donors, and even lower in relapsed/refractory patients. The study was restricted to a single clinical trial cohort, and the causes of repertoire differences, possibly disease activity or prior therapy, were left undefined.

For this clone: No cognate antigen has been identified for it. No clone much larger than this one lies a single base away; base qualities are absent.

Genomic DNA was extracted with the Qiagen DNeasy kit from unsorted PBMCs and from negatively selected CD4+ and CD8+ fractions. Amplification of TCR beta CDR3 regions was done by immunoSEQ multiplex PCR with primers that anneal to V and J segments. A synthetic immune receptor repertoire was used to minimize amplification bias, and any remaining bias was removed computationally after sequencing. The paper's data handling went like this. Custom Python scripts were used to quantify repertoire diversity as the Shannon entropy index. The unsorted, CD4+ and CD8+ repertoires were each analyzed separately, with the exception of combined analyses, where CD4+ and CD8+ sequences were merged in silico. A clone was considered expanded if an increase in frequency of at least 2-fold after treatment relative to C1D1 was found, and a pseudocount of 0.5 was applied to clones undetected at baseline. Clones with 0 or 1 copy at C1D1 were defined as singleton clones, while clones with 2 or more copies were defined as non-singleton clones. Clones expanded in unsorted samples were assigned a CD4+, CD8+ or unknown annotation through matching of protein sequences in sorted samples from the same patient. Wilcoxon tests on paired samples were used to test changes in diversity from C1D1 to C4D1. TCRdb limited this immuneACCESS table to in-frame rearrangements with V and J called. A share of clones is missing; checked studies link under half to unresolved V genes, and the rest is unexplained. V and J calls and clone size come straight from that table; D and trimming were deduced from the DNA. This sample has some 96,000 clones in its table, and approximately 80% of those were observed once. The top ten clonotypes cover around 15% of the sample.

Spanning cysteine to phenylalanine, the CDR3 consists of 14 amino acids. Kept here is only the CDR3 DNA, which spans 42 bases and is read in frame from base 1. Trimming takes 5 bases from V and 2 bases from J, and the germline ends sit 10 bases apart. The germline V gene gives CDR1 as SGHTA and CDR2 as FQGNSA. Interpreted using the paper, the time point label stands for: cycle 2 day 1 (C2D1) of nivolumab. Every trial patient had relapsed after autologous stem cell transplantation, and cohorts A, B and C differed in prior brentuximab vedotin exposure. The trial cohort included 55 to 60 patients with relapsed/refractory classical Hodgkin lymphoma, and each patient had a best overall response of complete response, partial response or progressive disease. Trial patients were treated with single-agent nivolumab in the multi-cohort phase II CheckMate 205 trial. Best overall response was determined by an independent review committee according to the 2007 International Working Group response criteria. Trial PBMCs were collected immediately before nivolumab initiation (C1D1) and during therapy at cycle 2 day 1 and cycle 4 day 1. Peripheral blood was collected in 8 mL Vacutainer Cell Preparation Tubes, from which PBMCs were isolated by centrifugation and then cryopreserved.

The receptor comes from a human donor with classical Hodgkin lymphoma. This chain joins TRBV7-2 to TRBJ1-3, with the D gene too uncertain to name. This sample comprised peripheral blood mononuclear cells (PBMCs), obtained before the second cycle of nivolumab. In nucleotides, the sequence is TGTGCCAGCAGCGAGGGCTCCCCTGGAAACACCATATATTTT. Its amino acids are CASSEGSPGNTIYF. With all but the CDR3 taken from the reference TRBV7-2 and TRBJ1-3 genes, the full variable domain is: GAGVSQSPSNKVTEKGKDVELRCDPISGHTALYWYRQSLGQGLEFLIYFQGNSAPDKSGLPSDRFSAERTGGSVSTLTIQRTQQEDSAVYLCASSEGSPGNTIYFGEGSWLTVV.